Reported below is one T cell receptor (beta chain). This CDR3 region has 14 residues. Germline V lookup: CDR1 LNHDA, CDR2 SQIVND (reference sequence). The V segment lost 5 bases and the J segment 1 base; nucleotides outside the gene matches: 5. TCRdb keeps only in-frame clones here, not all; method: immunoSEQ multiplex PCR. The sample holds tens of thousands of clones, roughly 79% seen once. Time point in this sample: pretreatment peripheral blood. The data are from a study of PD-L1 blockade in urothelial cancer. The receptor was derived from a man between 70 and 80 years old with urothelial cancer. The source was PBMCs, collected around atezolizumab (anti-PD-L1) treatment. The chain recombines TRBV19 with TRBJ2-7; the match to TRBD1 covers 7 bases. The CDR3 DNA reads TGTGCCAGTAGTCGACAGGGTCGGTCCTACGAGCAGTACTTC. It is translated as CASSRQGRSYEQYF.